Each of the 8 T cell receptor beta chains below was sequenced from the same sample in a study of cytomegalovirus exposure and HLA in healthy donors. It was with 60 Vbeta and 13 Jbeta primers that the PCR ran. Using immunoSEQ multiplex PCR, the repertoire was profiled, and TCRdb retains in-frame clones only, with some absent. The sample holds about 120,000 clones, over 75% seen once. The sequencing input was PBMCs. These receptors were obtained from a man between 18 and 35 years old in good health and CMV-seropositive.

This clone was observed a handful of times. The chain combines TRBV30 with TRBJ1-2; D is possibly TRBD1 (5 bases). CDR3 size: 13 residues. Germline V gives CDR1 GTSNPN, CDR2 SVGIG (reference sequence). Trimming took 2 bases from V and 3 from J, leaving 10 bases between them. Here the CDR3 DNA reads TGTGCCTGGAGTTCCAGGGTGGACTATGGCTACACCTTC. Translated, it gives CAWSSRVDYGYTF. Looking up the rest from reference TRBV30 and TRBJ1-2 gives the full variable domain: SQTIHQWPATLVQPVGSPLSLECTVEGTSNPNLYWYRQAAGRGLQLLFYSVGIGQISSEVPQNLSASRPQDRQFILSSKKLLLSDSGFYLCAWSSRVDYGYTFGSGTRLTVV.

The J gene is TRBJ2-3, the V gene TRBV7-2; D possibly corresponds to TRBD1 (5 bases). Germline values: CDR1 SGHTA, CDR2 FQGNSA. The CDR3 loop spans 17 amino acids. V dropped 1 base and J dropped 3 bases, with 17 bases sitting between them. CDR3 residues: CASSLVRPGRVTDTQYF. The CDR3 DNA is TGTGCCAGCAGCTTAGTCCGGCCGGGCAGGGTAACAGATACGCAGTATTTT.

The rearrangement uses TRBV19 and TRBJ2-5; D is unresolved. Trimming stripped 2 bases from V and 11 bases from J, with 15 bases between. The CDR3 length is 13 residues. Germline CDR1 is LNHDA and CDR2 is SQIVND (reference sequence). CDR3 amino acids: CASSITLGLEQYF. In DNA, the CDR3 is TGTGCCAGTAGTATAACTCTTGGTTTAGAGCAGTACTTC.

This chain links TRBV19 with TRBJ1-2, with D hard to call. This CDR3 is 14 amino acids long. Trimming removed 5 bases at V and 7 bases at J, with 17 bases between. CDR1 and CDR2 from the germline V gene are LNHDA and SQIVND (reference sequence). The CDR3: CASSYVGDPSGYTF. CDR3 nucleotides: TGTGCCAGTAGTTATGTGGGAGATCCTTCTGGCTACACCTTC.

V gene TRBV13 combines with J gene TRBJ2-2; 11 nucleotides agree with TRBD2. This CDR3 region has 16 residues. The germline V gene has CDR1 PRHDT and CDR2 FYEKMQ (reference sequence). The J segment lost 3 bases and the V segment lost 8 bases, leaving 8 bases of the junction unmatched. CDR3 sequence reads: CASGGGTSGDTGELFF. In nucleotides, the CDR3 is TGTGCCAGCGGGGGAGGGACTAGCGGAGACACCGGGGAGCTGTTTTTT.

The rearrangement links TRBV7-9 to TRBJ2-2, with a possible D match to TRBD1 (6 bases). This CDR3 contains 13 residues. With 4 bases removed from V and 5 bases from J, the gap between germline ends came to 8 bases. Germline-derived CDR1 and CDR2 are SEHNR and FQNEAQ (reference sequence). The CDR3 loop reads CASSSTGTGELFF. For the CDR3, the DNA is TGTGCCAGCAGCTCTACAGGGACCGGGGAGCTGTTTTTT. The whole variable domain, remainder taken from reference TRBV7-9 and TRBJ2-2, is DTGVSQNPRHKITKRGQNVTFRCDPISEHNRLYWYRQTLGQGPEFLTYFQNEAQLEKSRLLSDRFSAERPKGSFSTLEIQRTEQGDSAMYLCASSSTGTGELFFGEGSRLTVL.

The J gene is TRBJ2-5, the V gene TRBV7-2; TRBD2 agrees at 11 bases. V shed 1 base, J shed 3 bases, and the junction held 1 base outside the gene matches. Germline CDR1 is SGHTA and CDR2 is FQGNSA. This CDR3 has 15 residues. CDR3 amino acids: CASSLGSGGEETQYF. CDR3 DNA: TGTGCCAGCAGCTTAGGTAGCGGGGGGGAAGAGACCCAGTACTTC.

CDR3 DNA sequence: TGTGCCAGCAGCGGAATAAAGACCGGGACTAGCAGCACCGGGGAGCTGTTTTTT. This codes for CASSGIKTGTSSTGELFF. The V call is TRBV9, the J call TRBJ2-2; 9 nucleotides line up with TRBD2. The CDR3 has 18 residues. Germline CDR1 is SGDLS and CDR2 is YYNGEE. The V segment lost 3 bases and the J segment 4 bases; nucleotides outside the gene matches: 13.